This entry is about one TCR beta chain. CDR1 is MDHEN, CDR2 SYDVKM, per germline. The CDR3 sequence is 13 residues long. Trimming removed 5 bases from V and 1 base from J, with 8 bases in between. This sample was taken from a study of blood T cell repertoires in COVID-19. Study-wide background: In each case, the material was cDNA or gDNA derived from T cells, B-cell-depleted T cells, or PBMCs.

The protocol was immunoSEQ multiplex PCR, while the TCRdb copy is restricted to in-frame clones and leaves out a portion. The sample gives approximately 62,000 clones, 75% to 90% of which show up once; over 1.2% is in the top ten. This chain joins TRBV28 and TRBJ1-1, with D unclear. Sample: peripheral blood. This sequence was found in a man aged 55 to 70 with acute or convalescent COVID-19. The CDR3 reads CASSRNRNTEAFF. CDR3 nucleotides: TGTGCCAGCAGTCGTAACAGGAACACTGAAGCTTTCTTT.